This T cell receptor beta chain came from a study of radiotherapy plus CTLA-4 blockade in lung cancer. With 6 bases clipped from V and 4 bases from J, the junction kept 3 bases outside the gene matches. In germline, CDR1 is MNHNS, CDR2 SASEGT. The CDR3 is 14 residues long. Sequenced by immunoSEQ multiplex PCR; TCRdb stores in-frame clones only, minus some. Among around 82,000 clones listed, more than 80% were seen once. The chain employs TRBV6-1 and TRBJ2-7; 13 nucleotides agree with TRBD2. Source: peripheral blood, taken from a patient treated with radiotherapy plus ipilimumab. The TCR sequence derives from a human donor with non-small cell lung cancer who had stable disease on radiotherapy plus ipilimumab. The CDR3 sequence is CASRGLAGLYEQYF. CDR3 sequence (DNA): TGTGCCAGCAGGGGACTAGCGGGACTTTACGAGCAGTACTTC.